Sequencing of this T cell receptor (beta chain) was carried out in a study of blood T cell repertoires in COVID-19. As for the study in general: Material from acute and convalescent COVID-19 was sourced from the United States, Italy and Spain.

The CDR3 length is 14 residues. Germline values: CDR1 LNHDA, CDR2 SQIVND (reference sequence). The junction had 6 bases not matched to a gene; V was cut back by 4 bases and J by 4 bases. Generated by immunoSEQ multiplex PCR, the TCRdb table keeps only in-frame clones and is missing some. The data contain roughly 120,000 clones, under 85% of them singletons. The chain has TRBV19 and TRBJ1-2, with 7 bases lining up with TRBD1. This receptor was obtained from an older woman with acute or convalescent COVID-19. Sequencing was done on a sample of peripheral blood. The CDR3 nucleotides read TGTGCCAGTAGTAATCGGACAGGCTCCTATGGCTACACCTTC. This codes for CASSNRTGSYGYTF.